This T cell receptor (beta chain) was recovered during a study of shared clonotypes between healthy human individuals. As for the study in general: For every donor, three CD4 naive, three CD4 memory, two CD8 naive and one CD8 memory plates were used. Study-wide findings and caveats: Incomplete sequencing of sorted subsets was indicated by rarefaction despite large depth. Roughly 4.6% of naive CD4 clonotypes were common to several donors.

Naivety among CD8 cells was defined by CD45RO negativity and positive CCR7 selection, thereby excluding terminally differentiated effector memory CD45RA+ cells. The data were produced by immunoSEQ multiplex PCR, yet TCRdb's version contains in-frame clones alone and is incomplete. The data hold hundreds of thousands of clones, with roughly 95% observed a single time. A remark on this clone: Its antigen remains unknown.

V dropped 2 bases and J dropped 0 bases, with 8 bases sitting between them. Germline lookup yields CDR1 MNHNS and CDR2 SASEGT. The CDR3 runs to 14 residues. The sequenced sample was naive CD8+ T cells sorted from blood. The sequence was collected from a woman aged 25 to 39 in good health. The chain couples TRBV6-1 to TRBJ2-7, with D unresolved. CDR3 nucleotides: TGTGCCAGCAGTGAATTCGGCAGCTCCTACGAGCAGTACTTC. It is translated as CASSEFGSSYEQYF.